This entry concerns a single TCR beta chain. The antigen is not known. One junction end does not reproduce the germline sequence, and a read error may be involved. Time point noted: newly diagnosed, previously untreated cHL patient sample. Comparators were PBMCs taken from newly diagnosed, untreated classical Hodgkin lymphoma. This record comes from a study of PD-1 blockade in classical Hodgkin lymphoma. Study-wide results and caveats: When set against healthy donors, newly diagnosed patients were reported to show lower baseline TCR diversity. With respect to the repertoire differences, their causes, possibly disease activity or prior therapy, remain undefined.

The CDR3 has 14 amino acids. The V gene's germline CDR1 is MNHEY and CDR2 SMNVEV (reference sequence). The method was immunoSEQ multiplex PCR; TCRdb's version includes in-frame clones alone and lacks a portion of them. Of some 21,000 clones detected, 90% to 95% appear once; the ten largest clones hold 5% to 6.5%. The chain is built from TRBV27 and TRBJ2-2, with a weak D call TRBD2 (5 bases). The TCR originated in a human donor with classical Hodgkin lymphoma. The sequenced material came from peripheral blood mononuclear cells (PBMCs). In DNA, the CDR3 is TGTGCCAGCAGTTTGGCAGGCTACACCGGGGAGCCGTTTTTT. Its protein is CASSLAGYTGEPFF.